The next 23 T cell receptor beta chains were all read from a single sample in a study of T-cell memory formation after mild COVID-19. TCRdb processed the 5' RACE reads anew with MiXCR; each CDR3 protein has one entry. The sample holds 190,000 or so distinct CDR3 sequences, 27% seen once. Input material: PBMCs or a T cell subset sorted from them (not recorded which). The receptors stem from an adult woman who had mild COVID-19 (a few samples of this study predate the infection). Cell type and time point are not known.

This clonotype has just a few counts. The rearrangement links TRBV25-1 to TRBJ1-5, with a possible D match to TRBD1 (5 bases). The germline V and J ends were trimmed by 3 bases and 2 bases, with 11 bases remaining between them. Germline V gives CDR1 MGHDK, CDR2 SYGVNS. This CDR3 has 15 residues. This CDR3 is CASSETEVGNQPQHF. CDR3 bases: TGTGCCAGCAGTGAGACAGAGGTGGGCAATCAGCCCCAGCATTTT.

V usage is TRBV5-1 and J usage is TRBJ2-2; 9 nucleotides agree with TRBD1. CDR1 and CDR2 (germline): SGHRS, YFSETQ. This CDR3 region has 16 residues. V lost 0 bases and J lost 7; bases outside the gene matches: 7. This CDR3 reads CASSLAGTGFNGELFF. The DNA for the CDR3 is TGCGCCAGCAGCTTGGCGGGGACAGGGTTCAACGGGGAGCTGTTTTTT.

The chain has TRBV7-6 and TRBJ2-7; no reliable D call. V lost 0 bases, J lost 4 bases, and 7 bases lay in between. The CDR3 length is 13 residues. CDR1 is SGHVS, CDR2 FNYEAQ, per germline. The CDR3 spells CASSLAGQYEQYF. CDR3 in DNA: TGTGCCAGCAGCTTAGCAGGGCAGTACGAGCAGTACTTC.

The chain uses TRBV3-1 and TRBJ1-4, with 10 bases lining up with TRBD1. V lost 3 bases to trimming and J lost 8 bases; unmatched junction nucleotides: 9. The CDR3 sequence is 16 residues long. Per germline, CDR1 LGHDT and CDR2 YNNKEL (reference sequence). DNA of the CDR3: TGTGCCAGCAGCCAGGAACCGGGACAGGGGAGCGAAAAACTGTTTTTT. Translation gives CASSQEPGQGSEKLFF.

This clonotype showed up just a few times. The rearrangement joins TRBV29-1 to TRBJ2-7; TRBD1 aligns across 8 bases. With 7 bases clipped from V and 2 bases from J, the junction kept 4 bases outside the gene matches. Looked up from germline, CDR1 is SQVTM and CDR2 is ANQGSEA. There are 12 residues in the CDR3. CDR3 residues: CSGRTGPYEQYF. Written as DNA, the CDR3 is TGCAGCGGACGGACAGGGCCCTACGAGCAGTACTTC.

The genes are TRBV20-1 and TRBJ2-7; 11 bases fit TRBD2. From germline, CDR1 is DFQATT and CDR2 SNEGSKA (reference sequence). This CDR3 has 14 residues. V was pared by 2 bases and J by 3 bases, with 3 bases of the junction left unmatched. CDR3 protein: CSARKGTSGYEQYF. The CDR3 nucleotides are TGCAGTGCTAGAAAAGGGACTAGCGGCTACGAGCAGTACTTC.

V gene TRBV6-6 combines with J gene TRBJ2-1, with 8 bases aligning to TRBD1. The germline V gene encodes CDR1 MNHNY and CDR2 SVGAGI (reference sequence). Trimming removed 5 bases from V and 12 bases from J; junction bases left unmatched: 6. The CDR3 length is 12 residues. Here the CDR3 reads CASSRQGIGQFF. Written as DNA, the CDR3 is TGTGCCAGCAGTCGACAGGGGATTGGGCAGTTCTTC.

The chain combines TRBV3-1 with TRBJ2-1; TRBD2 matches 8 bases. The ends lost 0 bases at V and 3 bases at J; junction bases unmatched: 19. CDR1 is LGHDT and CDR2 is YNNKEL in the germline V gene (reference sequence). This CDR3 comprises 21 residues. The DNA of the CDR3 is TGTGCCAGCAGCCAAGACGTCTCCTGGCGTGTAGCGGGGACCCACTACAATGAGCAGTTCTTC. Its translation is CASSQDVSWRVAGTHYNEQFF.

This clonotype has only a few counts. Relative to the germline gene, one junction end is altered; a read error may explain this. The chain has TRBV12-3 or TRBV12-4 and TRBJ1-4; 8 nucleotides agree with TRBD1. The CDR3 contains 13 residues. The CDR3 reads CASSLGPGQVTDF. The CDR3 DNA is TGTGCCAGCAGTTTAGGACCGGGACAGGTCACCGATTTT.

This clonotype was seen a few times. The genes are TRBV5-1 and TRBJ2-3, with TRBD1 matching 7 bases. CDR3 length: 17 residues. The J segment lost 6 bases and the V segment lost 3 bases, leaving 16 bases of the junction unmatched. In germline, CDR1 is SGHRS, CDR2 YFSETQ. The CDR3 DNA is TGCGCCAGCAGCTCAACAGGGGCCTCACCTCCCGTGGATACGCAGTATTTT. It is translated as CASSSTGASPPVDTQYF.

This chain joins TRBV11-2 and TRBJ1-2; the match to TRBD1 covers 7 bases. The V segment lost 0 bases and the J segment 1 base; nucleotides outside the gene matches: 11. Germline-derived CDR1 and CDR2 are SGHAT and FQNNGV. The CDR3 runs to 18 residues. This CDR3 is CASSLDLMGTDNNYGYTF. As DNA, the CDR3 is TGTGCCAGCAGCTTAGATCTCATGGGGACAGACAATAACTATGGCTACACCTTC.

The rearrangement links TRBV12-3 or TRBV12-4 to TRBJ1-5; D is ambiguous. V dropped 5 bases and J dropped 2 bases, with 10 bases sitting between them. The CDR3 has 14 residues. Here the CDR3 reads CASSHKVGNQPQHF. CDR3 sequence (DNA): TGTGCCAGCAGTCATAAGGTGGGCAATCAGCCCCAGCATTTT.

V and J are TRBV19 and TRBJ2-5, with D possibly being TRBD2 (5 bases). The CDR3 has 17 residues. The germline V gene has CDR1 LNHDA and CDR2 SQIVND (reference sequence). V was shortened by 4 bases and J by 3 bases, with 21 bases between the two germline ends. The CDR3 bases are TGTGCCAGTAGTAGTGACCCGCGGGCCGGATGGGAAGAGACCCAGTACTTC. Translated: CASSSDPRAGWEETQYF.

This chain joins TRBV29-1 and TRBJ2-7, with D tentatively TRBD1 (6 bases). The CDR3 is made up of 17 amino acids. The V gene's germline CDR1 is SQVTM and CDR2 ANQGSEA. V was pared by 4 bases and J by 3 bases, with 25 bases between. CDR3 nucleotides: TGCAGCGTTGTTGATCTCCGAGGGGGTGACTTTAGCTACGAGCAGTACTTC. Its protein is CSVVDLRGGDFSYEQYF.

The chain combines TRBV29-1 with TRBJ2-7; TRBD1 aligns across 7 bases. In germline, CDR1 is SQVTM, CDR2 ANQGSEA. The CDR3 is 14 residues long. V shed 0 bases, J shed 7 bases, and the junction held 9 bases outside the gene matches. CDR3 coding DNA: TGCAGCGTTGAAGATACGTCAGGGGGTGGTGAGCAGTACTTC. Translated: CSVEDTSGGGEQYF.

This clonotype was detected ten times or more. The chain links TRBV7-9 to TRBJ1-2; D may be TRBD1 (6 bases). CDR3 size: 13 residues. Trimming left V 5 bases short and J 8 bases short, with 15 bases between. The germline gives CDR1 SEHNR, CDR2 FQNEAQ (reference sequence). CDR3 region: CASSDRTVWGYTF. The CDR3 DNA reads as TGTGCCAGCAGCGACCGGACAGTGTGGGGCTACACCTTC.

This clonotype was observed a handful of times. The chain's CDR3 is CASSRGQGALNEQFF. The CDR3 DNA sequence: TGTGCCAGCAGTCGTGGACAGGGGGCCTTAAATGAGCAGTTCTTC. V usage is TRBV2 and J usage is TRBJ2-1; TRBD1 matches 11 bases. Germline assignment: CDR1 SNHLY and CDR2 FYNNEI. The V gene end was trimmed by 5 bases and the J gene end by 7 bases; junction bases not matched to a gene: 7. The CDR3 consists of 15 residues.

V is TRBV5-1 and J is TRBJ1-1; D is uncertain. In germline, CDR1 is SGHRS, CDR2 YFSETQ. The V gene lost 1 base and the J gene lost 1 base, with 11 bases spanning the gap. The CDR3 is 15 amino acids. This CDR3 reads CASSLISGWNTEAFF. DNA for the CDR3: TGCGCCAGCAGCTTGATTTCGGGGTGGAACACTGAAGCTTTCTTT. Based on the CDR3 plus reference TRBV5-1 and TRBJ1-1, the full variable domain is KAGVTQTPRYLIKTRGQQVTLSCSPISGHRSVSWYQQTPGQGLQFLFEYFSETQRNKGNFPGRFSGRQFSNSRSEMNVSTLELGDSALYLCASSLISGWNTEAFFGQGTRLTVV.

This clonotype came up once. The V and J genes are TRBV18 and TRBJ2-7, with D possibly being TRBD1 (6 bases). Looked up from germline, CDR1 is KGHSH and CDR2 is LQKENI. V gave up 6 bases and J gave up 6 bases, with 12 bases separating them. There are 12 residues in the CDR3. The chain's CDR3 is CASSADSLEQYF. DNA for the CDR3: TGTGCCAGCTCGGCGGACAGCCTCGAGCAGTACTTC.

This clonotype was found many times. V usage is TRBV20-1 and J usage is TRBJ2-3, with TRBD2 matching 11 bases. The CDR3 is made up of 15 amino acids. The junction had 4 bases not matched to a gene; V was cut back by 2 bases and J by 3 bases. The germline CDR1 and CDR2 sequences are DFQATT and SNEGSKA (reference sequence). The CDR3 region is CSARPTSGRTDTQYF. The CDR3 nucleotides read TGCAGTGCTAGACCCACTAGCGGGAGAACAGATACGCAGTATTTT.

Only a few counts were recorded for this clonotype. The V gene is TRBV13, the J gene TRBJ1-6, with D uncertain. The CDR3 covers 14 residues. The V gene's germline CDR1 is PRHDT and CDR2 FYEKMQ (reference sequence). The V end was cut by 5 bases, the J end by 5 bases, with 10 bases between. The CDR3 DNA follows: TGTGCCAGCAGCCCCCGGGTCAATAATTCACCCCTCCACTTT. Translated: CASSPRVNNSPLHF.

This clonotype was observed a few times. The rearrangement links TRBV5-1 to TRBJ2-2; D gene ambiguous. The CDR3 covers 15 residues. With 0 bases removed from V and 4 bases from J, the gap between germline ends came to 10 bases. Germline V gene sequence: CDR1 SGHRS, CDR2 YFSETQ. The CDR3 region is CASSLAPRSTGELFF. The CDR3 DNA reads as TGCGCCAGCAGCTTGGCCCCGCGTAGCACCGGGGAGCTGTTTTTT. Supplemented by reference TRBV5-1 and TRBJ2-2, the full variable domain reads KAGVTQTPRYLIKTRGQQVTLSCSPISGHRSVSWYQQTPGQGLQFLFEYFSETQRNKGNFPGRFSGRQFSNSRSEMNVSTLELGDSALYLCASSLAPRSTGELFFGEGSRLTVL.

The rearrangement joins TRBV19 to TRBJ1-1, with 8 bases lining up with TRBD1. The germline V gene encodes CDR1 LNHDA and CDR2 SQIVND (reference sequence). Germline trimming cut 3 bases from V and 1 base from J; bases unmatched to any gene: 4. CDR3 length equals 15 residues. The CDR3 region has the DNA TGTGCCAGTAGTATGCGGACAGGGCCGAACACTGAAGCTTTCTTT. Protein sequence: CASSMRTGPNTEAFF. The whole variable domain, filled in from reference TRBV19 and TRBJ1-1, reads DGGITQSPKYLFRKEGQNVTLSCEQNLNHDAMYWYRQDPGQGLRLIYYSQIVNDFQKGDIAEGYSVSREKKESFPLTVTSAQKNPTAFYLCASSMRTGPNTEAFFGQGTRLTVV.